Listed below are T cell receptor beta chains from one sample, sequenced in a study of shared clonotypes between healthy human individuals. Only in-frame clones appear in the TCRdb table, and some are missing; sequencing was by immunoSEQ multiplex PCR. This table has just over 2,000,000 clones, over 85% appearing once. Sequenced input: naive CD8+ T cells sorted from blood. Source of these receptors: a man between 18 and 35 years old in good health. The CDR3 runs from the conserved cysteine through the conserved F or W. D genes are given only for firm matches. Size is stated for part of the rows, as once, few or many counts, or as a class when the clone is expanded.

V gene: TRBV2
D gene: TRBD2
J gene: TRBJ2-5
clone size: NA
CDR3 protein: CASSDKGSGVQETQYF
CDR3 DNA: TGTGCCAGCAGTGACAAGGGTAGCGGGGTACAAGAGACCCAGTACTTC

V gene: TRBV11-2
D gene: TRBD2
J gene: TRBJ2-7
clone size: NA
CDR3 protein: CASSLGLAVTYEQYF
CDR3 DNA: TGTGCCAGCAGCCTAGGACTAGCGGTGACCTACGAGCAGTACTTC

V gene: TRBV29-1
D gene: NA
J gene: TRBJ2-2
clone size: NA
CDR3 protein: CSVDTQDTGELFF
CDR3 DNA: TGCAGCGTGGATACACAGGACACCGGGGAGCTGTTTTTT

V gene: TRBV5-6
D gene: TRBD1
J gene: TRBJ1-6
clone size: NA
CDR3 protein: CASSYGTGGVSPLHF
CDR3 DNA: TGTGCCAGCAGCTACGGGACAGGGGGAGTTTCACCCCTCCACTTT

V gene: TRBV6-1
D gene: NA
J gene: TRBJ1-4
clone size: NA
CDR3 protein: CASTGGPNEKLFF
CDR3 DNA: TGTGCCAGCACCGGGGGACCTAATGAAAAACTGTTTTTT

V gene: TRBV27
D gene: NA
J gene: TRBJ1-2
clone size: once
CDR3 protein: CASSLRIGSYGYTF
CDR3 DNA: TGTGCCAGCAGTTTGCGAATCGGTTCCTATGGCTACACCTTC

V gene: TRBV7-9
D gene: NA
J gene: TRBJ2-5
clone size: NA
CDR3 protein: CASSLTEIKETQYF
CDR3 DNA: TGTGCCAGCAGCTTGACAGAAATCAAAGAGACCCAGTACTTC

V gene: TRBV27
D gene: NA
J gene: TRBJ1-6
clone size: NA
CDR3 protein: CASSLLRSSYNSPLHF
CDR3 DNA: TGTGCCAGCAGTTTGCTCAGGAGCTCCTATAATTCACCCCTCCACTTT

V gene: TRBV19
D gene: NA
J gene: TRBJ2-1
clone size: NA
CDR3 protein: CASSIGTGTFGNEQFF
CDR3 DNA: TGTGCCAGTAGTATAGGTACAGGGACCTTTGGCAATGAGCAGTTCTTC

V gene: TRBV18
D gene: NA
J gene: TRBJ2-1
clone size: NA
CDR3 protein: CASSHSSSYNEQFF
CDR3 DNA: TGTGCCAGCTCACATTCCAGCTCCTACAATGAGCAGTTCTTC

V gene: TRBV4-1
D gene: NA
J gene: TRBJ2-2
clone size: once
CDR3 protein: CASSLRGGELFF
CDR3 DNA: TGCGCCAGCAGCCTTCGTGGCGGGGAGCTGTTTTTT

V gene: TRBV5-1
D gene: TRBD2
J gene: TRBJ2-2
clone size: NA
CDR3 protein: CASSFPSGRAVGELFF
CDR3 DNA: TGCGCCAGCAGCTTCCCTAGCGGGAGGGCCGTCGGGGAGCTGTTTTTT

V gene: TRBV13
D gene: TRBD1
J gene: TRBJ2-7
clone size: NA
CDR3 protein: CASSSGTEPYEQYF
CDR3 DNA: TGTGCCAGCAGCTCCGGGACAGAACCCTACGAGCAGTACTTC

V gene: TRBV4-2
D gene: NA
J gene: TRBJ1-1
clone size: NA
CDR3 protein: CASSQESNSVDTEAFF
CDR3 DNA: TGTGCCAGCAGCCAAGAGAGTAACAGCGTCGACACTGAAGCTTTCTTT

V gene: TRBV7-9
D gene: NA
J gene: TRBJ1-2
clone size: few
CDR3 protein: CASSLVGSYGYTF
CDR3 DNA: TGTGCCAGCAGCTTGGTCGGCTCGTATGGCTACACCTTC

V gene: TRBV27
D gene: NA
J gene: TRBJ2-5
clone size: NA
CDR3 protein: CASSRTPGSLVTQYF
CDR3 DNA: TGTGCCAGCAGCCGCACCCCCGGGTCCCTGGTGACCCAGTACTTC

V gene: TRBV13
D gene: TRBD2
J gene: TRBJ2-1
clone size: NA
CDR3 protein: CASSNLAGGPTSSYNEQFF
CDR3 DNA: TGTGCCAGCAGCAACCTAGCGGGAGGCCCAACGAGCTCCTACAATGAGCAGTTCTTC

V gene: TRBV4-3
D gene: NA
J gene: TRBJ2-3
clone size: NA
CDR3 protein: CASSQDLQLVSTDTQYF
CDR3 DNA: TGCGCCAGCAGCCAAGATCTGCAGTTAGTGAGCACAGATACGCAGTATTTT

V gene: TRBV28
D gene: TRBD1
J gene: TRBJ2-2
clone size: once
CDR3 protein: CASSLTGDPLTGEDTGELFF
CDR3 DNA: TGTGCCAGCAGTTTAACAGGTGACCCACTCACAGGGGAAGACACCGGGGAGCTGTTTTTT

V gene: TRBV27
D gene: NA
J gene: TRBJ2-2
clone size: NA
CDR3 protein: CASSPSTGVYTGELFF
CDR3 DNA: TGTGCCAGCAGTCCTTCGACGGGAGTCTACACCGGGGAGCTGTTTTTT